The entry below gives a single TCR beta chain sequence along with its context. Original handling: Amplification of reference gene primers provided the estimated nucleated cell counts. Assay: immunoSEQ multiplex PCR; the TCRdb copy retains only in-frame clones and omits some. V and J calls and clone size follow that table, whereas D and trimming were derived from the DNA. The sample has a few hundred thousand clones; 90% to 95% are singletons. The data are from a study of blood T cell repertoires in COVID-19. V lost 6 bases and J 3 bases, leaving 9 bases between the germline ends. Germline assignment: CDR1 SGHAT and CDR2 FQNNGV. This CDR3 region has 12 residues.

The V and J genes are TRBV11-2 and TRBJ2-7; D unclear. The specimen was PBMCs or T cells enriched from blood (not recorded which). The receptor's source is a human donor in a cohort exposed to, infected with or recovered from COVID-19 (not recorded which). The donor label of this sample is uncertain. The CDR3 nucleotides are TGTGCCAGCAGTCTCCCTTACTACGAGCAGTACTTC. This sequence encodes CASSLPYYEQYF.